A selection of T cell receptor beta chains follows, all from one sample in a study of identical twins. From the 5' RACE reads, TCRdb called clonotypes with MiXCR, one entry per CDR3 protein. This sample has 1.5 million to 2 million distinct CDR3 sequences; under 35% occur once, and the top ten carry 0.27%. The specimen sequenced was cord blood. The origin of the receptors is a newborn girl in good health. The CDR3 runs from the conserved cysteine through the conserved F or W. The order of the fields is D gene, J gene, clone size, V gene, CDR3 DNA, CDR3 protein. A D gene is named only where the DNA matches it firmly. Rows may omit the clone size; those that give it use once, few, many or a size class.

d_gene: -; j_gene: TRBJ1-1; abundance: -; v_gene: TRBV20-1; CDR3nt: TGCAGTGCTAGAGCCCGCCGACAGAACACTGAAGCTTTCTTT; CDR3aa: CSARARRQNTEAFF
d_gene: -; j_gene: TRBJ2-1; abundance: few; v_gene: TRBV25-1; CDR3nt: TGTGCCGCTAGAGGGGGTTTACCCTACAATGAGCAGTTCTTC; CDR3aa: CAARGGLPYNEQFF
d_gene: TRBD1; j_gene: TRBJ1-2; abundance: few; v_gene: TRBV3-1; CDR3nt: TGTGCCAGCAGCTGGGGACAGGGTACCTACACCTTC; CDR3aa: CASSWGQGTYTF
d_gene: -; j_gene: TRBJ2-7; abundance: -; v_gene: TRBV15; CDR3nt: TGTGCCACCAGCAGAGATTATTCGGGGGAGCAGTACTTC; CDR3aa: CATSRDYSGEQYF
d_gene: -; j_gene: TRBJ2-1; abundance: few; v_gene: TRBV7-2; CDR3nt: TGTGCCAGCAGCTGGGTTAGAGGGGGGAGCTCCTACAATGAGCAGTTCTTC; CDR3aa: CASSWVRGGSSYNEQFF
d_gene: TRBD2; j_gene: TRBJ2-5; abundance: -; v_gene: TRBV9; CDR3nt: TGTGCCAGCGCCGGGGGGGACCCCGGTACTGAGCAGTACTTC; CDR3aa: CASAGGDPGTEQYF
d_gene: -; j_gene: TRBJ1-2; abundance: few; v_gene: TRBV28; CDR3nt: TGTGCCAGCAGTTTACTGCCCGGCAGATATGATGGCTACACCTTC; CDR3aa: CASSLLPGRYDGYTF
d_gene: -; j_gene: TRBJ1-1; abundance: -; v_gene: TRBV14; CDR3nt: TGTGCCAGCAGCCAACCAGGGGAAAAGGGAGCTTTCTTT; CDR3aa: CASSQPGEKGAFF
d_gene: TRBD2; j_gene: TRBJ2-7; abundance: few; v_gene: TRBV29-1; CDR3nt: TGCAGCGTTGAAGAAGCGGGGACTAGCGGGAGAGACAATGAGCAGTACTTC; CDR3aa: CSVEEAGTSGRDNEQYF
d_gene: -; j_gene: TRBJ2-2; abundance: -; v_gene: TRBV11-2; CDR3nt: TGTGCCAGCAGCCCCCCCTCGGGCGCCGGGGAGCTGTTTTTT; CDR3aa: CASSPPSGAGELFF
d_gene: TRBD2; j_gene: TRBJ2-1; abundance: -; v_gene: TRBV27; CDR3nt: TGTGCCAGCAGTTCGGGGGGGGGCCGCTACAATGAGCAGTTCTTC; CDR3aa: CASSSGGGRYNEQFF
d_gene: TRBD1; j_gene: TRBJ2-7; abundance: -; v_gene: TRBV20-1; CDR3nt: TGCAGTGCACCGGGACAGGGGAGCGAGCAGTACTTC; CDR3aa: CSAPGQGSEQYF
d_gene: TRBD2; j_gene: TRBJ2-2; abundance: -; v_gene: TRBV9; CDR3nt: TGTGCCAGCAGCGTATCTAGCGGGGGCACCGGGGAGCTGTTTTTT; CDR3aa: CASSVSSGGTGELFF
d_gene: TRBD1; j_gene: TRBJ2-1; abundance: few; v_gene: TRBV6-5; CDR3nt: TGTGCCAGCAGTTACTCGAAGGACAGGGAAGACAATGAGCAGTTCTTC; CDR3aa: CASSYSKDREDNEQFF
d_gene: TRBD2; j_gene: TRBJ2-7; abundance: -; v_gene: TRBV5-1; CDR3nt: TGCGCCAGCAGCACCCTAGCGGGAGGGCTTAATGAGCAGTACTTC; CDR3aa: CASSTLAGGLNEQYF
d_gene: TRBD1; j_gene: TRBJ1-5; abundance: few; v_gene: TRBV20-1; CDR3nt: TGCAGTGCCCCCGGGCGTGTGACAGGGTCCAATCAGCCCCAGCATTTT; CDR3aa: CSAPGRVTGSNQPQHF
d_gene: TRBD1; j_gene: TRBJ1-2; abundance: few; v_gene: TRBV4-1; CDR3nt: TGCGCCAGCAGCCATCTAACAGGGGACGAATGGAATGGCTACACCTTC; CDR3aa: CASSHLTGDEWNGYTF
d_gene: -; j_gene: TRBJ1-2; abundance: -; v_gene: TRBV6-7; CDR3nt: TGTGCCAGCAGTTACCGCCTAATTACACGGGGAAATGGCTACACCTTC; CDR3aa: CASSYRLITRGNGYTF
d_gene: -; j_gene: TRBJ1-4; abundance: few; v_gene: TRBV2; CDR3nt: TGTGCCAGCAATCGGACCCTAAATGAAAAACTGTTTTTT; CDR3aa: CASNRTLNEKLFF
d_gene: -; j_gene: TRBJ2-7; abundance: -; v_gene: TRBV2; CDR3nt: TGTGCCAGCAGTGAAAGAGATCGGACACCGTACAATGAGCAGTACTTC; CDR3aa: CASSERDRTPYNEQYF
d_gene: -; j_gene: TRBJ2-4; abundance: -; v_gene: TRBV28; CDR3nt: TGTGCCAGCAGTTTATCTTCGGCGGGGAGTGATGGAGAGCAGTACTTC; CDR3aa: CASSLSSAGSDGEQYF
d_gene: -; j_gene: TRBJ2-6; abundance: few; v_gene: TRBV28; CDR3nt: TGTGCCAGCATTGGGCGTGGGGCCAACGTCCTGACTTTC; CDR3aa: CASIGRGANVLTF
d_gene: -; j_gene: TRBJ2-3; abundance: -; v_gene: TRBV2; CDR3nt: TGTGCCAGCGCGTCGGTCCTATCCAGCACAGATACGCAGTATTTT; CDR3aa: CASASVLSSTDTQYF
d_gene: -; j_gene: TRBJ2-1; abundance: -; v_gene: TRBV5-1; CDR3nt: TGCGCCAGCAGCTTGGCTCCTAGAAGCTCCTACAATGAGCAGTTCTTC; CDR3aa: CASSLAPRSSYNEQFF
d_gene: -; j_gene: TRBJ2-7; abundance: few; v_gene: TRBV6-1; CDR3nt: TGTGCCAGCAGTGAAGTAAGAGGGTACGAGCAGTACTTC; CDR3aa: CASSEVRGYEQYF
d_gene: TRBD2; j_gene: TRBJ2-5; abundance: -; v_gene: TRBV9; CDR3nt: TGTGCCAGACTAGCGGGGGGGCAAGAGACCCAGTACTTC; CDR3aa: CARLAGGQETQYF
d_gene: -; j_gene: TRBJ1-4; abundance: -; v_gene: TRBV20-1; CDR3nt: TGCAGTGCTTTAAGGGGACCTAATGAAAAACTGTTTTTT; CDR3aa: CSALRGPNEKLFF
d_gene: TRBD2; j_gene: TRBJ2-3; abundance: -; v_gene: TRBV20-1; CDR3nt: TGCAGTGCCAACGGACTAGGAAGGACGTATCTGCAGTATTTT; CDR3aa: CSANGLGRTYLQYF
d_gene: TRBD2; j_gene: TRBJ2-2; abundance: once; v_gene: TRBV28; CDR3nt: TGTGCCAGCAGTTTAGCGGGAGGATACACCGGGGAGCTGTTTTTT; CDR3aa: CASSLAGGYTGELFF
d_gene: -; j_gene: TRBJ2-5; abundance: few; v_gene: TRBV5-1; CDR3nt: TGCGCCAGCAGCTTGGGGCTTGTGGACTACTTTGAGCAGTACTTC; CDR3aa: CASSLGLVDYFEQYF
d_gene: TRBD1; j_gene: TRBJ2-6; abundance: few; v_gene: TRBV28; CDR3nt: TGTGCCAGCAGTTCGGGACAGATGAGCTCTGGGGCCAACGTCCTGACTTTC; CDR3aa: CASSSGQMSSGANVLTF
d_gene: TRBD2; j_gene: TRBJ2-3; abundance: few; v_gene: TRBV29-1; CDR3nt: TGCAGCGTTGCAGCGGGAGGGCCAGATACGCAGTATTTT; CDR3aa: CSVAAGGPDTQYF
d_gene: -; j_gene: TRBJ1-5; abundance: -; v_gene: TRBV2; CDR3nt: TGTGCCAGCCGAAGATTTCGGCCCCAGCATTTT; CDR3aa: CASRRFRPQHF
d_gene: -; j_gene: TRBJ1-1; abundance: -; v_gene: TRBV3-1; CDR3nt: TGTGCCAGCAGCCAGGGGACCGTGTCCACTGAAGCTTTCTTT; CDR3aa: CASSQGTVSTEAFF
d_gene: TRBD1; j_gene: TRBJ1-1; abundance: -; v_gene: TRBV27; CDR3nt: TGTGCCAGCAGTTTCACTCCCGGGACAGGGGGCCTGAACACTGAAGCTTTCTTT; CDR3aa: CASSFTPGTGGLNTEAFF
d_gene: TRBD2; j_gene: TRBJ2-5; abundance: few; v_gene: TRBV15; CDR3nt: TGTGCCACCAGTCTCGGACTAGCGGGTATGGAGACCCAGTACTTC; CDR3aa: CATSLGLAGMETQYF
d_gene: -; j_gene: TRBJ1-5; abundance: few; v_gene: TRBV28; CDR3nt: TGTGCCAGCACCCCACGGGGTCAGCCCCAGCATTTT; CDR3aa: CASTPRGQPQHF
d_gene: -; j_gene: TRBJ2-5; abundance: few; v_gene: TRBV20-1; CDR3nt: TGCAGTGCTAGCGACGGCAAAGAGACCCAGTACTTC; CDR3aa: CSASDGKETQYF
d_gene: TRBD1; j_gene: TRBJ1-5; abundance: -; v_gene: TRBV6-2/TRBV6-3; CDR3nt: TGTGCCAGCAGTTACCGGGACAGGGGGGATCAGCCCCAGCATTTT; CDR3aa: CASSYRDRGDQPQHF
d_gene: TRBD2; j_gene: TRBJ2-3; abundance: few; v_gene: TRBV7-4; CDR3nt: TGTGCCAGCAGCTTGGGCCCCCGTTGGACTAGCGCGTCCCCAGATACGCAGTATTTT; CDR3aa: CASSLGPRWTSASPDTQYF
d_gene: TRBD1; j_gene: TRBJ2-7; abundance: -; v_gene: TRBV19; CDR3nt: TGTGCCAGTAGTTCTCAGACAGGGGGAGGGTACGAGCAGTACTTC; CDR3aa: CASSSQTGGGYEQYF
d_gene: -; j_gene: TRBJ2-4; abundance: -; v_gene: TRBV5-1; CDR3nt: TGCGCCAGCAGCTTGGCCGAGGGGTCCAAAAACATTCAGTACTTC; CDR3aa: CASSLAEGSKNIQYF
d_gene: -; j_gene: TRBJ2-7; abundance: few; v_gene: TRBV20-1; CDR3nt: TGCAGTGCTAGCGCCAGGGTAAACTCCTACGAGCAGTACTTC; CDR3aa: CSASARVNSYEQYF
d_gene: TRBD1; j_gene: TRBJ1-1; abundance: -; v_gene: TRBV5-5; CDR3nt: TGTGCCAGCAGCTTACCGGGACAGGAAAAGGAAGCTTTCTTT; CDR3aa: CASSLPGQEKEAFF
d_gene: TRBD2; j_gene: TRBJ2-7; abundance: -; v_gene: TRBV28; CDR3nt: TGTGCCAGCAGTCCCCTGGGTAGCGGGGGACCCTACGAGCAGTACTTC; CDR3aa: CASSPLGSGGPYEQYF
d_gene: TRBD2; j_gene: TRBJ2-3; abundance: -; v_gene: TRBV30; CDR3nt: TGTGCCTGGCTAGCGGGGGGGTTTGTTGCAGATACGCAGTATTTT; CDR3aa: CAWLAGGFVADTQYF
d_gene: -; j_gene: TRBJ1-2; abundance: many; v_gene: TRBV27; CDR3nt: TGTGCCAGCAGCCTGGCTGGGGGCGCTGGCTACACCTTC; CDR3aa: CASSLAGGAGYTF
d_gene: -; j_gene: TRBJ1-5; abundance: -; v_gene: TRBV7-8; CDR3nt: TGTGCCAGCAGCTTAGGCGGGGGCGGCGGGCAGCCCCAGCATTTT; CDR3aa: CASSLGGGGGQPQHF
d_gene: -; j_gene: TRBJ2-1; abundance: few; v_gene: TRBV27; CDR3nt: TGTGCCAGCGGGGGCGGCATGGCTTGGGCAGGGGTCTACAATGAGCAGTTCTTC; CDR3aa: CASGGGMAWAGVYNEQFF
d_gene: TRBD1; j_gene: TRBJ2-1; abundance: -; v_gene: TRBV7-9; CDR3nt: TGTGCCAGCAGCTTGGCTTACAGGGGGCGCATCAATGAGCAGTTCTTC; CDR3aa: CASSLAYRGRINEQFF
d_gene: -; j_gene: TRBJ2-7; abundance: -; v_gene: TRBV12-3/TRBV12-4; CDR3nt: TGTGCCAGCAGTTTATTCGTCCGGTCCGAGCAGTACTTC; CDR3aa: CASSLFVRSEQYF
d_gene: -; j_gene: TRBJ1-1; abundance: -; v_gene: TRBV20-1; CDR3nt: TGCAGTGCTAGAGTCGGGCTGGGTGAGACTTTCTTT; CDR3aa: CSARVGLGETFF
d_gene: TRBD2; j_gene: TRBJ2-7; abundance: -; v_gene: TRBV20-1; CDR3nt: TGCAGTGCCATCCGACTAGCTGATTCCTACGAGCAGTACTTC; CDR3aa: CSAIRLADSYEQYF
d_gene: -; j_gene: TRBJ2-5; abundance: few; v_gene: TRBV7-2; CDR3nt: TGTGCCAGCAGCTTAGTTGTTACACACAATGAGCAGTACTTC; CDR3aa: CASSLVVTHNEQYF
d_gene: -; j_gene: TRBJ1-5; abundance: few; v_gene: TRBV4-1; CDR3nt: TGCGCCAGCAGCCAAGATCTCTACAGGGTCAGCAATCAGCCCCAGCATTTT; CDR3aa: CASSQDLYRVSNQPQHF
d_gene: -; j_gene: TRBJ2-3; abundance: few; v_gene: TRBV27; CDR3nt: TGTGCCAGCAGTGCCGCAGAGGCGCGGGGCACAGATACGCAGTATTTT; CDR3aa: CASSAAEARGTDTQYF
d_gene: -; j_gene: TRBJ1-4; abundance: few; v_gene: TRBV27; CDR3nt: TGTGCCAGCAGTTCGGCCAGCCCCGTTGATGAAAAACTGTTTTTT; CDR3aa: CASSSASPVDEKLFF
d_gene: -; j_gene: TRBJ2-3; abundance: few; v_gene: TRBV18; CDR3nt: TGTGCCAGCTCACCACAGGAGAGAGATACGCAGTATTTT; CDR3aa: CASSPQERDTQYF
d_gene: -; j_gene: TRBJ1-2; abundance: few; v_gene: TRBV28; CDR3nt: TGTGCCAGCAGTTTAACGAAGGCAAGGGGCTACACCTTC; CDR3aa: CASSLTKARGYTF
d_gene: -; j_gene: TRBJ1-2; abundance: few; v_gene: TRBV2; CDR3nt: TGTGCCAGCATGGTACGGGGGCACGGCTATGGCTACACCTTC; CDR3aa: CASMVRGHGYGYTF